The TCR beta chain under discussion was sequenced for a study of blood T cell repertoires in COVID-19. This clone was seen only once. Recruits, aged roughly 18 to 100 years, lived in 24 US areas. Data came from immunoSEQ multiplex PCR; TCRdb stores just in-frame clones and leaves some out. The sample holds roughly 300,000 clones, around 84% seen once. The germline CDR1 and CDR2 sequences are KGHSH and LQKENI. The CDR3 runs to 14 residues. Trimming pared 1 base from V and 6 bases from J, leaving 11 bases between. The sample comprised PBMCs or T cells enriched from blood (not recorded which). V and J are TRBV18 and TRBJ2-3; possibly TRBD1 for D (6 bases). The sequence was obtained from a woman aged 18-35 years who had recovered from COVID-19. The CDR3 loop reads CASSPQQGPDTQYF. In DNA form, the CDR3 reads TGTGCCAGCTCACCACAGCAGGGGCCGGATACGCAGTATTTT.